These 28 T cell receptor beta chains originate from one sample sequenced in a study of blood T cell repertoires in COVID-19. The data were produced by immunoSEQ multiplex PCR, yet TCRdb's version contains in-frame clones alone and is incomplete. The sample has 30,000 to 40,000 clones; about 89% are singletons. Sequenced material: peripheral blood. These receptors were collected from a man in his 70s with active COVID-19.

In DNA, the CDR3 is TGTGCCTGGAGTGGTCTCGGGGGTAGCATGAACACTGAAGCTTTCTTT. It codes for CAWSGLGGSMNTEAFF. V usage is TRBV30 and J usage is TRBJ1-1; possible D gene TRBD1, 5 bases. V dropped 1 base and J dropped 0 bases, with 15 bases sitting between them. Germline assignment: CDR1 GTSNPN and CDR2 SVGIG (reference sequence). This CDR3 is built from 16 residues.

The chain uses TRBV3-1 (or the pseudogene TRBV3-2) and TRBJ1-4; D ambiguous. This CDR3 comprises 16 residues. The germline gives CDR1 LGHDT, CDR2 YNNKEL (reference sequence). V lost 0 bases, J lost 3 bases, and 11 bases lay in between. The DNA for the CDR3 is TGTGCCAGCAGCCAAGAGAGGCTCTCCGCTAATGAAAAACTGTTTTTT. It encodes CASSQERLSANEKLFF.

The rearrangement links TRBV9 to TRBJ2-5, with TRBD1 matching 7 bases. The germline V gene encodes CDR1 SGDLS and CDR2 YYNGEE. The CDR3 runs to 13 residues. With V trimmed by 0 bases and J by 7 bases, 3 bases remained unmatched. In DNA form, the CDR3 reads TGTGCCAGCAGCGTAGAGGGGGCAGGGACCCAGTACTTC. Amino acids: CASSVEGAGTQYF.

This clone came up a few times. This chain uses TRBV7-2 with TRBJ2-7; weak D call: TRBD2 (5 bases). The germline V gene encodes CDR1 SGHTA and CDR2 FQGNSA. V lost 3 bases and J lost 4, with 10 bases in between. CDR3 length equals 13 residues. The CDR3 nucleotides read TGTGCCAGCAGCTTCCTAGGAGGATACGAGCAGTACTTC. Translating it yields CASSFLGGYEQYF.

The chain is built from TRBV6-5 and TRBJ1-5; unclear D gene. This CDR3 is 14 amino acids long. Germline V CDR1 and CDR2: MNHEY, SVGAGI. Trimming took off 6 bases at V and 4 bases at J, with 13 bases between the two ends. The CDR3 region is CASRIGVPNQPQHF. The CDR3 DNA sequence: TGTGCCAGCAGGATCGGGGTTCCAAATCAGCCCCAGCATTTT.

The CDR3 DNA sequence: TGTGCCAGTAGTATGGGGACACTCCTCGTTGCAACTAATGAAAAACTGTTTTTT. Amino acids: CASSMGTLLVATNEKLFF. The chain links TRBV19 to TRBJ1-4, with D perhaps TRBD1 (6 bases). CDR3 length: 18 residues. Germline CDR1 reads LNHDA; CDR2 reads SQIVND (reference sequence). V shed 3 bases and J shed 0 bases, with 17 bases lying between them. The full variable domain, completed using reference TRBV19 and TRBJ1-4, is DGGITQSPKYLFRKEGQNVTLSCEQNLNHDAMYWYRQDPGQGLRLIYYSQIVNDFQKGDIAEGYSVSREKKESFPLTVTSAQKNPTAFYLCASSMGTLLVATNEKLFFGSGTQLSVL.

The chain joins TRBV5-5 to TRBJ2-5; 12 nucleotides line up with TRBD2. The length of the CDR3 is 15 residues. The V gene's germline CDR1 is SGHKS and CDR2 YYEKEE (reference sequence). With 0 bases clipped from V and 4 bases from J, the junction kept 1 base outside the gene matches. CDR3 amino acids: CASSLGTSGTETQYF. The CDR3 DNA follows: TGTGCCAGCAGCTTGGGGACTAGCGGGACAGAGACCCAGTACTTC.

The rearrangement joins TRBV18 to TRBJ2-7; D remains ambiguous. Germline CDR1 reads KGHSH; CDR2 reads LQKENI. Trimming took 5 bases from V and 3 from J, leaving 11 bases between them. The CDR3 has 13 amino acids. CDR3 in amino acids: CASSGTAGYEQYF. In DNA form, the CDR3 reads TGTGCCAGCTCAGGAACAGCTGGCTACGAGCAGTACTTC.

The chain couples TRBV3-1 (or the pseudogene TRBV3-2) to TRBJ2-1; D not certain. The CDR3 loop spans 15 amino acids. Looked up from germline, CDR1 is LGHDT and CDR2 is YNNKEL (reference sequence). With 1 base removed from V and 5 bases from J, the gap between germline ends came to 12 bases. Written as DNA, the CDR3 is TGTGCCAGCAGCCAAGCATTGGCACCCGACAATGAGCAGTTCTTC. Protein: CASSQALAPDNEQFF.

This rearrangement joins TRBV23-1 to TRBJ1-1; TRBD1 aligns across 7 bases. TRBV23-1 qualifies as an ORF whose function is uncertain. This CDR3 has 16 residues. The V gene end was trimmed by 0 bases and the J gene end by 0 bases; junction bases not matched to a gene: 4. CDR3 loop: CASSQSRDSMNTEAFF. The CDR3 DNA is TGCGCCAGCAGTCAATCTAGGGACAGTATGAACACTGAAGCTTTCTTT.

The rearrangement links TRBV4-3 to TRBJ2-2; a possible D gene is TRBD1 (6 bases). V lost 2 bases to trimming and J lost 3 bases, with 13 bases between them. From germline, CDR1 is LGHNA and CDR2 YSLEER. This CDR3 contains 16 residues. The CDR3 bases are TGCGCCAGCAGCCAATCCAGGGGCCGGGACACCGGGGAGCTGTTTTTT. The encoded protein is CASSQSRGRDTGELFF.

The chain combines TRBV4-2 with TRBJ2-1, with TRBD2 matching 15 bases. With 1 base clipped from V and 3 bases from J, the junction kept 4 bases outside the gene matches. Germline CDR1 and CDR2: LGHNA and YNFKEQ. The CDR3 runs 18 residues. The CDR3 loop reads CASSQVRGLAGGYNEQFF. CDR3 bases: TGTGCCAGCAGCCAAGTCCGGGGACTAGCGGGGGGCTACAATGAGCAGTTCTTC.

The chain employs TRBV28 and TRBJ2-1; D may be TRBD2 (6 bases). This CDR3 has 16 residues. The germline gives CDR1 MDHEN, CDR2 SYDVKM. Trimming cost V 5 bases and J 5 bases, with 19 bases left between them. This CDR3 reads CASSPIADISNNEQFF. DNA for the CDR3: TGTGCCAGCAGTCCGATAGCGGACATAAGTAACAATGAGCAGTTCTTC.

This clone occurred a few times. V usage is TRBV14 and J usage is TRBJ2-7, with 10 bases fitting TRBD2. The CDR3 runs to 14 residues. The germline gives CDR1 SGHDN, CDR2 FVKESK. The V segment lost 4 bases and the J segment 9 bases; nucleotides outside the gene matches: 9. CDR3 region: CASSPGLASEGQYF. In nucleotides, the CDR3 is TGTGCCAGCAGCCCGGGACTAGCGTCCGAGGGGCAGTACTTC. The variable domain in full, completed from reference TRBV14 and TRBJ2-7, reads EAGVTQFPSHSVIEKGQTVTLRCDPISGHDNLYWYRRVMGKEIKFLLHFVKESKQDESGMPNNRFLAERTGGTYSTLKVQPAELEDSGVYFCASSPGLASEGQYFGPGTRLTVT.

The CDR3 loop reads CASSFFPRDNSEQYF. The CDR3 nucleotides are TGCGCCAGCAGCTTTTTTCCCCGTGACAATTCCGAGCAGTACTTC. The chain combines TRBV5-1 with TRBJ2-7; unclear D gene. The ends were cut back, 2 bases at V and 6 bases at J, with 18 bases in the middle. There are 15 residues in the CDR3. The germline gives CDR1 SGHRS, CDR2 YFSETQ.

The V call is TRBV19, the J call TRBJ1-1; 8 nucleotides agree with TRBD1. CDR1 and CDR2 from the germline V gene are LNHDA and SQIVND (reference sequence). Losses at the gene ends were 3 bases for V and 5 bases for J; bases not matched to a gene: 11. The CDR3 length is 16 residues. CDR3 sequence reads: CASSMAGGALGTEAFF. CDR3 in DNA: TGTGCCAGTAGTATGGCAGGGGGCGCGTTGGGAACTGAAGCTTTCTTT.

The chain is built from TRBV7-2 and TRBJ1-1; 7 nucleotides match TRBD1. V trimming: 0 bases; J trimming: 7 bases; junction bases outside the gene matches: 8. The CDR3 is 15 amino acids. CDR1 SGHTA and CDR2 FQGNSA come from the germline V gene. CDR3 loop: CASSLAPQGGIEAFF. The CDR3 DNA is TGTGCCAGCAGCTTAGCACCCCAGGGGGGAATTGAAGCTTTCTTT.

The gene calls are TRBV9 and TRBJ2-6, with TRBD2 matching over 11 bases. Germline assignment: CDR1 SGDLS and CDR2 YYNGEE. The CDR3 loop spans 16 amino acids. Trimming took 7 bases from V and 4 from J; bases not matched to a gene: 7. This chain's CDR3 is CASSLAGAGGANVLTF. CDR3 DNA: TGTGCCAGCTCACTAGCGGGGGCCGGAGGGGCCAACGTCCTGACTTTC.

In its sample, this clone was seen once. The V call is TRBV28, the J call TRBJ2-7; TRBD1 might be the D (6 bases). The CDR3 spans 12 residues. Germline values: CDR1 MDHEN, CDR2 SYDVKM. The germline V and J ends were trimmed by 2 bases and 5 bases, with 7 bases remaining between them. The CDR3 is CASSLRQDEQYF. For the CDR3, the DNA is TGTGCCAGCAGTTTAAGACAGGACGAGCAGTACTTC. The full variable domain, its missing parts supplied by reference TRBV28 and TRBJ2-7, is DVKVTQSSRYLVKRTGEKVFLECVQDMDHENMFWYRQDPGLGLRLIYFSYDVKMKEKGDIPEGYSVSREKKERFSLILESASTNQTSMYLCASSLRQDEQYFGPGTRLTVT.

V usage is TRBV6-1 and J usage is TRBJ1-1, with D possibly TRBD1 on 5 matching bases. Germline CDR1 is MNHNS and CDR2 is SASEGT. V dropped 3 bases and J dropped 5 bases, with 10 bases sitting between them. This CDR3 is built from 13 residues. DNA of the CDR3: TGTGCCAGCAGTGACCGGGGGGTAACTGAAGCTTTCTTT. Its translation is CASSDRGVTEAFF.

The chain couples TRBV7-2 to TRBJ2-7; D is uncertain. Germline V CDR1 and CDR2: SGHTA, FQGNSA. This CDR3 is 13 amino acids long. The V end lost 1 base, the J end lost 2 bases, and 6 bases lay between the germline ends. The DNA for the CDR3 is TGTGCCAGCAGCTTAGGCTACCCCTACGAGCAGTACTTC. The encoded protein is CASSLGYPYEQYF.

V usage is TRBV30 and J usage is TRBJ1-2; 9 positions agree with TRBD1. This CDR3 has 14 amino acids. The V and J ends lost 0 bases and 7 bases, in that order; junction bases with no gene match: 6. Germline lookup yields CDR1 GTSNPN and CDR2 SVGIG (reference sequence). CDR3 protein: CAWSVTPTGGGYTF. In nucleotides, the CDR3 is TGTGCCTGGAGTGTAACCCCGACAGGGGGTGGCTACACCTTC.

This sequence joins TRBV7-9 and TRBJ2-1; TRBD2 agrees at 10 bases. V shed 1 base and J 4 bases; nucleotides not matched to a gene: 1. This CDR3 region has 15 residues. Germline CDR1 reads SEHNR; CDR2 reads FQNEAQ (reference sequence). DNA for the CDR3: TGTGCCAGCAGCTTAGGTAGCGGGAGGTACAATGAGCAGTTCTTC. Translating gives CASSLGSGRYNEQFF. Based on the CDR3 plus reference TRBV7-9 and TRBJ2-1, the full variable domain is DTGVSQNPRHKITKRGQNVTFRCDPISEHNRLYWYRQTLGQGPEFLTYFQNEAQLEKSRLLSDRFSAERPKGSFSTLEIQRTEQGDSAMYLCASSLGSGRYNEQFFGPGTRLTVL.

V gene TRBV19 combines with J gene TRBJ2-7; 7 bases line up with TRBD1. The CDR3 extends over 16 amino acids. Trimming took 3 bases from V and 4 from J; bases not matched to a gene: 12. In germline, CDR1 is LNHDA, CDR2 SQIVND (reference sequence). DNA for the CDR3: TGTGCCAGTAGTATCCTGTTGACAGGGATTCCGTACGAGCAGTACTTC. The encoded protein is CASSILLTGIPYEQYF. Drawing the rest from reference TRBV19 and TRBJ2-7, the complete variable domain is DGGITQSPKYLFRKEGQNVTLSCEQNLNHDAMYWYRQDPGQGLRLIYYSQIVNDFQKGDIAEGYSVSREKKESFPLTVTSAQKNPTAFYLCASSILLTGIPYEQYFGPGTRLTVT.

The gene calls are TRBV4-1 and TRBJ2-1; 7 bases map to TRBD2. CDR1 and CDR2 (germline): MGHRA, YSYEKL. This CDR3 has 15 amino acids. After removal of 0 bases from V and 6 bases from J, the junction contained 5 bases not matched to a gene. CDR3 DNA sequence: TGCGCCAGCAGCCAAGACGGGACTACCTTCAATGAGCAGTTCTTC. This translates into CASSQDGTTFNEQFF.

A few counts support this clone. The V call is TRBV7-6, the J call TRBJ2-2, with 8 bases fitting TRBD1. Trimming removed 3 bases from V and 5 bases from J; junction bases left unmatched: 5. The CDR3 sequence is 15 residues long. The germline V gene has CDR1 SGHVS and CDR2 FNYEAQ. CDR3 in amino acids: CASSFGQGVTGELFF. The CDR3 DNA reads as TGTGCCAGCAGCTTTGGACAGGGTGTTACCGGGGAGCTGTTTTTT.

This chain connects TRBV19 to TRBJ1-4, with D possibly TRBD1 on 5 matching bases. The CDR3 has 11 amino acids. V was pared by 5 bases and J by 8 bases, with 6 bases between. CDR1 is LNHDA, CDR2 SQIVND, per germline (reference sequence). The CDR3 spells CASSRQEKLFF. CDR3 sequence (DNA): TGTGCCAGTAGTCGACAGGAAAAACTGTTTTTT.

The chain combines TRBV9 with TRBJ2-4, with a possible D match to TRBD2 (5 bases). This CDR3 is built from 16 residues. Germline V gene sequence: CDR1 SGDLS, CDR2 YYNGEE. Trimming left V 4 bases short and J 3 bases short, with 17 bases between. Here the CDR3 reads CASSPGLDIGKNIQYF. CDR3 DNA sequence: TGTGCCAGCAGCCCTGGACTGGATATCGGCAAAAACATTCAGTACTTC. Complete variable domain (other parts from reference TRBV9 and TRBJ2-4): DSGVTQTPKHLITATGQRVTLRCSPRSGDLSVYWYQQSLDQGLQFLIQYYNGEERAKGNILERFSAQQFPDLHSELNLSSLELGDSALYFCASSPGLDIGKNIQYFGAGTRLSVL.